This T cell receptor (beta chain) comes out of a study of blood T cells in healthy people across ages. Broader study findings: The diversity estimates, figures obtained from one million T cells, were considered underestimates. Using unsorted PBMCs precluded a conclusive naive versus antigen-experienced comparison.

The second PCR ran about 6 to 12 cycles with a sample-barcoded 5' primer and J-beta primers. TCRdb called the 5' RACE reads again in MiXCR, with one record for every CDR3 protein. The data show 1.8 million or so distinct CDR3 sequences, about two fifths seen once. This clonotype was found many times. Antigen specificity is unknown. Each of the donors had 9 to 10 milliliters of peripheral blood drawn into EDTA-treated Vacutainer tubes. The CDR3 has 12 amino acids. V lost 3 bases, J lost 8 bases, and 10 bases lay in between. Germline V gene lookup returns CDR1 SEHNR and CDR2 FQNEAQ (reference sequence). Sequenced sample: blood. This receptor was identified in a human donor in good health. The J gene is TRBJ1-2, the V gene TRBV7-9, with TRBD1 as a possible D gene (5 bases). CDR3 DNA sequence: TGTGCCAGCAGCTTCACAGGTTCGGGCTACACCTTC. Translating it yields CASSFTGSGYTF. The whole variable domain, remainder taken from reference TRBV7-9 and TRBJ1-2, is DTGVSQNPRHKITKRGQNVTFRCDPISEHNRLYWYRQTLGQGPEFLTYFQNEAQLEKSRLLSDRFSAERPKGSFSTLEIQRTEQGDSAMYLCASSFTGSGYTFGSGTRLTVV.